This T cell receptor beta chain was identified during a study of T cell changes during pregnancy in multiple sclerosis. In germline, CDR1 is SGHVS, CDR2 FQNEAQ. The trim removed 3 bases at V and 7 bases at J, leaving 5 bases unmatched. The CDR3 totals 13 residues. TCRdb's table, derived via immunoSEQ multiplex PCR, lists solely in-frame clones and lacks some. The data contain 55,000 to 75,000 clones, roughly 91% of them singletons. The rearrangement joins TRBV7-8 to TRBJ2-5, with 7 nucleotides matching TRBD2. Sequencing used peripheral blood, obtained after pregnancy. This sequence originates from a female donor in good health, enrolled as a control in a pregnancy study. CDR3 sequence: CASSLGGEWTQYF. For the CDR3, the DNA is TGTGCCAGCAGCTTGGGGGGGGAGTGGACCCAGTACTTC.